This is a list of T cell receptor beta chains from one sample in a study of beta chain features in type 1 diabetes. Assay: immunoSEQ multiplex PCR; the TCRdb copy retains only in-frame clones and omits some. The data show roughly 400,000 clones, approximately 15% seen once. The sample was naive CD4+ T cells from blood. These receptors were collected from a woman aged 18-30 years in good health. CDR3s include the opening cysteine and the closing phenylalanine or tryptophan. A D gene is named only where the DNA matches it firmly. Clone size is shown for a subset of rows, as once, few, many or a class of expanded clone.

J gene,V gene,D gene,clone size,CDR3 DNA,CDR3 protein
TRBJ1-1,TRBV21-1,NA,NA,TGTGCCAGCACCCCGGACAGGGCTTGGATGAACACTGAAGCTTTCTTT,CASTPDRAWMNTEAFF
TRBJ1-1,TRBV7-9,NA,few,TGTGCCAGCAGCTTACAGGGAAAGGGAAGCGAAGCTTTCTTT,CASSLQGKGSEAFF
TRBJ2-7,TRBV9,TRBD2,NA,TGTGCCAGCAGCGCTCAAGCGGGAGGCAACTACGAGCAGTACTTC,CASSAQAGGNYEQYF
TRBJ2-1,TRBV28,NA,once,TGTGCCAGCACCCATGGGAGCTACTACAATGAGCAGTTCTTC,CASTHGSYYNEQFF
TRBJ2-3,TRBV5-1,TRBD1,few,TGCGCCAGCAGCTTCGGACAGGACACAGATACGCAGTATTTT,CASSFGQDTDTQYF
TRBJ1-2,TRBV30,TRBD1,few,TGTGCCTGGAGACAGGGGGCAGGAGGTGGCTACACCTTC,CAWRQGAGGGYTF
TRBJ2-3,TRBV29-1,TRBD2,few,TGCAGCGTTGGTGGCGGGACTAGGGGGGAAAGTACGCAGTATTTT,CSVGGGTRGESTQYF
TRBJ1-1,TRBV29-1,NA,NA,TGCAGCGTTGTTCGGGGTCGGACTGAAGCTTTCTTT,CSVVRGRTEAFF
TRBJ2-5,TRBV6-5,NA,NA,TGTGCCAGCAGTTACGCAGGGGAGACCCAGTACTTC,CASSYAGETQYF
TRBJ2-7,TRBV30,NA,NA,TGTGCCTGGAGTGTACATGGGAGACCCTCCTACGAGCAGTACTTC,CAWSVHGRPSYEQYF
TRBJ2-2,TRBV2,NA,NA,TGTGCCAGCCACAGGGATGGGAACACCGGGGAGCTGTTTTTT,CASHRDGNTGELFF
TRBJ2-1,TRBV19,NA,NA,TGTGCCAGTAGCACGTCAGACAGCTCCTACAATGAGCAGTTCTTC,CASSTSDSSYNEQFF
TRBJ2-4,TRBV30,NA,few,TGTGCCTGGAACGGGGAAAACATTCAGTACTTC,CAWNGENIQYF
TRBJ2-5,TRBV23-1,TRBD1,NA,TGCGCCAGCAGTCAATCGTGGACAGGTCAAGAGACCCAGTACTTC,CASSQSWTGQETQYF
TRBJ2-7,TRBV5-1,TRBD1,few,TGCGCCAGCAGCTCCGGACAGGGGGATTTCCACGAGCAGTACTTC,CASSSGQGDFHEQYF
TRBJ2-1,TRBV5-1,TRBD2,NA,TGCGCCAGCAGCTATAGCGGGGATGACAATGAGCAGTTCTTC,CASSYSGDDNEQFF
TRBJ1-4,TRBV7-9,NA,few,TGTGCCAGCAGCCAGATTAATGAAAAACTGTTTTTT,CASSQINEKLFF
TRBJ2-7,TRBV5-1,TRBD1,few,TGCGCCAGCAGGGAACCGGGACAGGGGTTCTACGAGCAGTACTTC,CASREPGQGFYEQYF
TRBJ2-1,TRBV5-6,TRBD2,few,TGTGCCAGCAGCTCCACGACTAGCGGGAGGGCGGGGTTCTTC,CASSSTTSGRAGFF
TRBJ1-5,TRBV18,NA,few,TGTGCCAGCTCCGTCGGGGAGGGAGGTCAGCCCCAGCATTTT,CASSVGEGGQPQHF
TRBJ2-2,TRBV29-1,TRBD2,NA,TGCAGCGTCCCAACTAGCGGGGGAAACACCGGGGAGCTGTTTTTT,CSVPTSGGNTGELFF
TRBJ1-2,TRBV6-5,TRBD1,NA,TGTGCCAGCAGTTCTCACAGGGGCTATGGCTACACCTTC,CASSSHRGYGYTF
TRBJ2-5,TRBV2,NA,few,TGTGCCAGCATAACAGAGGAGACCCAGTACTTC,CASITEETQYF
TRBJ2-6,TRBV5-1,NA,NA,TGCGCCAGCAGCTTGGGGAGAACTGGGGCCAACGTCCTGACTTTC,CASSLGRTGANVLTF
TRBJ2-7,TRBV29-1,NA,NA,TGCAGCGTTGAAGTGGCAGGGTACGAGCAGTACTTC,CSVEVAGYEQYF
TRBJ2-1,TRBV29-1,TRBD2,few,TGCAGCGGGGTTAGCGGGAGGGCCGTCAATGAGCAGTTCTTC,CSGVSGRAVNEQFF
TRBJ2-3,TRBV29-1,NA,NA,TGCAGCGTCCGTGATCCAGGGCAGGGCACAGATACGCAGTATTTT,CSVRDPGQGTDTQYF
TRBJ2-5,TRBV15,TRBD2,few,TGTGCCACCAGCAAAGCGGGAGGGCCTCTCGAGACCCAGTACTTC,CATSKAGGPLETQYF
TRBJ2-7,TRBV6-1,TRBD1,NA,TGTGCCAGCAGTGAAGCGCTGGGCGGGACAGGGGATATCAAGCAGTACTTC,CASSEALGGTGDIKQYF
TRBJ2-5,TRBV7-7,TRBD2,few,TGTGCCAGCAGCTTAGGAGGGACTAGCAGGGAGACCCAGTACTTC,CASSLGGTSRETQYF
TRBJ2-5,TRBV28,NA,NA,TGTGCCAGCAGTTTTGGCACTGCAAGGGGAGAGACCCAGTACTTC,CASSFGTARGETQYF
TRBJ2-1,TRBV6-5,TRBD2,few,TGTGCCAGCAGTGACCCTAGCGGGCCCTATGAGCAGTTCTTC,CASSDPSGPYEQFF
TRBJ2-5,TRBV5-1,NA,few,TGCGCCAGCAGCTTGGCCGCAGACCAAAGAGGGACCCAGTACTTC,CASSLAADQRGTQYF
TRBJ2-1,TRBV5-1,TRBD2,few,TGCGCCAGCAGCTTGGGAGGGATTGGAACGGGAGGCTACAATGAGCAGTTCTTC,CASSLGGIGTGGYNEQFF
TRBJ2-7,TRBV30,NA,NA,TGTGCCTGGAACCCGGGACTCATGTCCTACGAGCAGTACTTC,CAWNPGLMSYEQYF
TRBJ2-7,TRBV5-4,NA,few,TGTGCCAGCAGCCTGGGACTCCAGCAGTACTTC,CASSLGLQQYF
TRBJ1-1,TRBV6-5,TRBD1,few,TGTGCCAGCAGTTATGCGACAGGGGTGACTGAAGCTTTCTTT,CASSYATGVTEAFF